The next 24 T cell receptor beta chains were all read from a single sample in a study of CD8 T cells in ankylosing spondylitis. TCRdb passed the 5' RACE reads through MiXCR, listing each CDR3 protein once. Of about 510,000 distinct CDR3 sequences in the sample, approximately 5% were seen once. Their specific antigens are unknown. The study, taken as a whole, reports: One TCR beta motif, made up of eight or nine highly homologous variants, appeared characteristic of ankylosing spondylitis blood.

The sample was blood, either unsorted or a sorted T cell fraction (not recorded which). The source of these receptors is a male donor with ankylosing spondylitis.

This clonotype has only a few counts. The V gene is TRBV11-2, the J gene TRBJ2-1; the D gene is possibly TRBD2 (5 bases). CDR1 SGHAT and CDR2 FQNNGV come from the germline V gene. This CDR3 has 13 residues. Trimming cost V 5 bases and J 7 bases, with 12 bases left between them. The CDR3 sequence is CASSPQLENEQFF. CDR3 bases: TGTGCCAGCAGCCCCCAACTAGAGAATGAGCAGTTCTTC.

This clonotype was detected ten times or more. V is TRBV12-3 or TRBV12-4 and J is TRBJ2-1, with unresolved D. Trimming shortened V by 5 bases and J by 7 bases, and 6 bases separated the two germline ends. This CDR3 spans 11 amino acids. CDR3 sequence: CASSESNEQFF. The CDR3 coding sequence is TGTGCCAGCAGTGAGTCGAATGAGCAGTTCTTC.

This clonotype was counted ten times or more. Written as DNA, the CDR3 is TGTGCCAGCAGCTTAGCGGATGGAAACACCATATATTTT. Amino acid sequence: CASSLADGNTIYF. This chain connects TRBV7-2 to TRBJ1-3; D gene ambiguous. The CDR3 totals 13 residues. With 0 bases removed from V and 3 bases from J, the gap between germline ends came to 3 bases. Germline V lookup: CDR1 SGHTA, CDR2 FQGNSA.

This clonotype was counted at least ten times. The chain recombines TRBV29-1 with TRBJ2-7; perhaps TRBD2 as D (5 bases). Germline CDR1 SQVTM, CDR2 ANQGSEA. The CDR3 is 15 residues long. V gave up 2 bases and J gave up 0 bases, with 14 bases separating them. In DNA form, the CDR3 reads TGCAGCGTTGAAATGCGAGGGAGAAGCTCCTACGAGCAGTACTTC. Protein product: CSVEMRGRSSYEQYF.

This clonotype was detected ten times or more. This rearrangement joins TRBV5-6 to TRBJ1-3; perhaps TRBD1 as D (6 bases). Trimming cost V 4 bases and J 1 base, with 9 bases left between them. The CDR3 length is 14 residues. In germline, CDR1 is SGHDT, CDR2 YYEEEE. CDR3 protein: CASSQGMSGNTIYF. In nucleotides, the CDR3 is TGTGCCAGCAGCCAGGGGATGTCTGGAAACACCATATATTTT.

This clonotype has at least ten counts. This chain joins TRBV27 and TRBJ1-1; D call uncertain. V dropped 2 bases and J dropped 4 bases, with 14 bases sitting between them. In germline, CDR1 is MNHEY, CDR2 SMNVEV (reference sequence). The CDR3 runs to 15 residues. CDR3 coding DNA: TGTGCCAGCAGTTTAGGGTACAGCCTTCCCACTGAAGCTTTCTTT. This translates into CASSLGYSLPTEAFF.

In this sample, this clonotype turned up many times. This chain uses TRBV12-3 or TRBV12-4 with TRBJ2-1, with 9 positions matching TRBD2. J lost 10 bases, V lost 1 base, and 8 bases had no gene match. This CDR3 is built from 15 residues. The CDR3 sequence is CASSLVSGRRGEQFF. The CDR3, as DNA: TGTGCCAGCAGTTTAGTGAGCGGGAGGAGAGGGGAGCAGTTCTTC.

The gene calls are TRBV7-2 and TRBJ2-1, with 8 nucleotides matching TRBD2. The CDR3 contains 15 residues. Trimming took 1 base from V and 8 from J; bases not matched to a gene: 7. Per the germline V gene, CDR1 is SGHTA and CDR2 is FQGNSA. CDR3 nucleotides: TGTGCCAGCAGCTTAGTACGGGGGGGCTGGGATGAGCAGTTCTTC. Residues: CASSLVRGGWDEQFF.

This clonotype was counted ten times or more. This chain links TRBV20-1 with TRBJ2-4, with TRBD1 matching over 11 bases. CDR3 length: 17 residues. Germline CDR1 DFQATT, CDR2 SNEGSKA (reference sequence). Trimming removed 6 bases from V and 0 bases from J; junction bases left unmatched: 10. CDR3 DNA sequence: TGCAGTGCAGCCGGGACAGGGGGGTTCGGAGCCAAAAACATTCAGTACTTC. It encodes CSAAGTGGFGAKNIQYF.

This clonotype has a count of ten or more. The genes are TRBV6-1 and TRBJ2-1; possible D gene TRBD2, 6 bases. Per germline, CDR1 MNHNS and CDR2 SASEGT. V dropped 6 bases and J dropped 0 bases, with 18 bases sitting between them. The CDR3 totals 17 residues. Here the CDR3 reads CASRASGESSSYNEQFF. As DNA, the CDR3 is TGTGCCAGCAGGGCGTCGGGGGAGTCGAGCTCCTACAATGAGCAGTTCTTC.

Many counts were recorded for this clonotype. The chain combines TRBV7-2 with TRBJ2-2, with D uncertain. Trimming stripped 5 bases from V and 7 bases from J, with 14 bases between. The CDR3 length is 14 residues. CDR1 and CDR2 (germline): SGHTA, FQGNSA. CDR3 in DNA: TGTGCCAGCAGCACTGTTCAACAAGGCGGGGAGCTGTTTTTT. It yields the protein CASSTVQQGGELFF.

This clonotype has a single count. One base away lies a much larger clone, so this may be a sequencing read error. The chain carries TRBV12-5 and TRBJ2-1, with 8 bases matching TRBD2. Germline V gene data show CDR1 as LGHNT and CDR2 as FRNRAP. V gave up 6 bases and J gave up 0 bases; unmatched junction bases: 4. This CDR3 is built from 15 residues. The CDR3 sequence: CASGPLADSYNEQFF. Written as DNA, the CDR3 is TGTGCTAGTGGCCCACTAGCGGACTCCTACAATGAGCAGTTCTTC.

This clonotype was recorded at least ten times. V usage is TRBV5-1 and J usage is TRBJ1-1, with 10 positions matching TRBD1. CDR1 is SGHRS, CDR2 YFSETQ, per germline. The V segment lost 4 bases and the J segment 4 bases; nucleotides outside the gene matches: 7. This CDR3 has 15 amino acids. CDR3 loop: CASSPPGQGFTEAFF. The CDR3 DNA follows: TGCGCCAGCAGCCCCCCGGGACAGGGGTTCACTGAAGCTTTCTTT. Full variable domain (rest looked up from reference TRBV5-1 and TRBJ1-1): KAGVTQTPRYLIKTRGQQVTLSCSPISGHRSVSWYQQTPGQGLQFLFEYFSETQRNKGNFPGRFSGRQFSNSRSEMNVSTLELGDSALYLCASSPPGQGFTEAFFGQGTRLTVV.

This clonotype was seen ten or more times. The chain links TRBV9 to TRBJ2-5; D is unresolved. CDR3 length: 14 amino acids. Germline CDR1 SGDLS, CDR2 YYNGEE. V was pared by 4 bases and J by 5 bases, with 15 bases between. Here the CDR3 reads CASSYEEAWETQYF. CDR3 coding DNA: TGTGCCAGCAGCTACGAAGAAGCTTGGGAGACCCAGTACTTC.

The chain couples TRBV13 to TRBJ2-3; 12 bases are a match to TRBD1. J gave up 6 bases and V 6 bases, and 7 bases lay outside the gene matches. In germline, CDR1 is PRHDT, CDR2 FYEKMQ (reference sequence). The CDR3 loop spans 15 amino acids. CDR3 bases: TGTGCCAGCAGGTCCGGGACAGGGGGCCGGGATACGCAGTATTTT. Encoded protein: CASRSGTGGRDTQYF. The variable domain in full, with the rest retrieved from reference TRBV13 and TRBJ2-3, is AAGVIQSPRHLIKEKRETATLKCYPIPRHDTVYWYQQGPGQDPQFLISFYEKMQSDKGSIPDRFSAQQFSDYHSELNMSSLELGDSALYFCASRSGTGGRDTQYFGPGTRLTVL.

This clonotype has a count of ten or more. This chain uses TRBV27 with TRBJ1-2, with no clear D. CDR1 is MNHEY and CDR2 is SMNVEV in the germline V gene (reference sequence). CDR3 length equals 14 residues. The V end was cut by 4 bases, the J end by 7 bases, with 16 bases between. CDR3 DNA: TGTGCCAGCAGTTCCCCGGGAACCTATTCTGGCTACACCTTC. As protein: CASSSPGTYSGYTF.

This clonotype has at least ten counts. The chain's CDR3 is CASSETNRGGNEQFF. The CDR3 DNA is TGTGCCAGCAGTGAAACGAACAGGGGCGGCAATGAGCAGTTCTTC. The chain is built from TRBV6-4 and TRBJ2-1; 7 positions match TRBD1. Germline CDR1 and CDR2: MRHNA and SNTAGT. The CDR3 spans 15 residues. V shed 3 bases and J 6 bases; nucleotides not matched to a gene: 8.

This clonotype has a count of ten or more. V gene TRBV12-3 or TRBV12-4 combines with J gene TRBJ2-7, with D perhaps being TRBD1 or TRBD2 (5 bases each). This CDR3 comprises 13 residues. Trimming removed 1 base at V and 6 bases at J, with 10 bases between. CDR3 nucleotides: TGTGCCAGCAGTTTAGGGGGGTCCGGCGAGCAGTACTTC. Translating gives CASSLGGSGEQYF.

This clonotype was recorded at least ten times. The V gene is TRBV6-6, the J gene TRBJ1-1, with D possibly being TRBD1 (6 bases). V lost 6 bases, J lost 0 bases, and 11 bases lay in between. Looked up from germline, CDR1 is MNHNY and CDR2 is SVGAGI (reference sequence). The length of the CDR3 is 14 residues. The CDR3 DNA reads TGTGCCAGCAGGACACAGGGCATGAACACTGAAGCTTTCTTT. This translates into CASRTQGMNTEAFF.

This clonotype appeared many times. In nucleotides, the CDR3 is TGCGCCAGCAGCCAAAGATTTACCGGGACCTACGAGCAGTACTTC. Amino acid sequence: CASSQRFTGTYEQYF. V is TRBV4-3 and J is TRBJ2-7; D is perhaps TRBD2 (5 bases). V lost 2 bases, J lost 2 bases, and 13 bases lay in between. This CDR3 region has 15 residues. The germline V gene encodes CDR1 LGHNA and CDR2 YSLEER.

J is TRBJ1-4 and V is TRBV4-1; no firm D call. CDR3 length: 15 residues. Germline loops: CDR1 MGHRA, CDR2 YSYEKL. V shed 6 bases and J shed 4 bases, with 15 bases lying between them. CDR3 region: CASRTNRDYNEKLFF. The CDR3 DNA reads TGCGCCAGCAGGACTAACAGAGATTATAATGAAAAACTGTTTTTT.

The table lists this clonotype with many counts. The chain has TRBV9 and TRBJ2-2, with a tentative D call TRBD1 (6 bases). This CDR3 has 13 residues. The germline V gene has CDR1 SGDLS and CDR2 YYNGEE. Trimming took off 4 bases at V and 6 bases at J, with 10 bases between the two ends. CDR3: CASSPRGAGELFF. CDR3 coding DNA: TGTGCCAGCAGCCCCAGGGGTGCCGGGGAGCTGTTTTTT.

This clonotype was counted at least ten times. At one boundary the junction diverges from the germline segment, which might be a read error. The chain uses TRBV27 and TRBJ2-7; D is ambiguous. The CDR3 has 14 residues. Germline V gives CDR1 MNHEY, CDR2 SMNVEV (reference sequence). CDR3 nucleotide sequence: TGTGCCAGCAGTTTATCCAACCGAGGTACTCGGATGGGCTTC. This translates into CASSLSNRGTRMGF.

This clonotype has a handful of counts. The rearrangement joins TRBV21-1 to TRBJ2-4; the table's TRBD1 call for D was not verified on the DNA. TRBV21-1 is labeled a pseudogene. This CDR3 contains 21 residues. This CDR3 reads CASSPQGATGGPVFGKNIQYF. For the CDR3, the DNA is TGTGCCAGCAGCCCCCAAGGAGCGACAGGGGGCCCGGTCTTTGGCAAAAACATTCAGTACTTC.